This T cell receptor (beta chain) derives from a study of blood T cell repertoires in COVID-19. Original methodology: Amplified reference gene primers provided the basis for estimating nucleated cell counts. The assay was immunoSEQ multiplex PCR, and TCRdb's table has in-frame clones only and misses some. D and trimming come from the DNA, and the V and J calls and clone size come from that table. The data show some 130,000 clones, 70% to 90% seen once. The length of the CDR3 is 15 residues. The V and J ends lost 6 bases and 1 base respectively, with 13 bases between them. CDR1 and CDR2 (germline): KGHSH, LQKENI.

The receptor was isolated from a man aged 65-85 years with active COVID-19. The genes are TRBV18 and TRBJ2-1; D possibly corresponds to TRBD2 (6 bases). Specimen: peripheral blood. The DNA of the CDR3 is TGTGCCAGCTCGCCGGGACTCTCGTCCTACAATGAGCAGTTCTTC. Encoded protein: CASSPGLSSYNEQFF.